This entry features one TCR beta chain sequence. Its antigen remains undetermined. No base qualities exist here, and no much larger clone lies one base off it. The immunoSEQ hsTCRB Kit, with multiplexed V- and J-gene primers, was used to amplify TCR-beta CDR3 regions from genomic DNA. Unique DNA barcodes were added in a second PCR, and the samples were pooled together with a negative control and a positive control. The pooled TCR-beta libraries were sequenced using a 150-cycle paired-end protocol on an Illumina MiSeq. The original pipeline was this. Adaptive Biotechnologies processed the raw sequencing data into a report containing normalized, annotated TCR-beta repertoires. T-cell density was calculated by normalizing TCR-beta templates to usable DNA, with usable DNA estimated through amplification of housekeeping genes. Richness was the count of unique rearrangements, and clonality was defined as 1 minus Pielou's evenness. TCRdb re-hosts the immuneACCESS table, in-frame sequences only. Its copies lack some clones; in the studies checked, an unresolved V gene accounts for under half of them, and the cause for the rest is not known. The V and J calls and clone size were taken over from that table, and D and trimming were inferred from the DNA. The sample contains more than 6,500 clones, roughly 76% of them found a single time. The top ten hold 9.4% of the sample.

The data are from a study of T cells and copy number aberrations in small-cell lung cancer (dated by TCRdb to the early 2020s). For the wider study: TCR repertoire sequencing was paired with whole-exome sequencing of the same tumor regions to relate T cell metrics to mutations and copy number aberrations. Tumor TCR data were available for 17 patients, and 11 to 15 patients had TCR data from both tumor and normal tissue.

Donors were patients with limited-stage small-cell lung cancer who underwent surgical resection in Hangzhou, China, between the late 2000s and the early 2020s. Every donor went straight to surgery with no preoperative chemotherapy or radiotherapy, and no donor was given immunotherapy either before or after surgery. All 20 or so patients in the sequenced cohort were identified as smokers or heavy second-hand smokers. Adjacent normal lung was taken at least 2 cm away from the tumor margin, and two pathologists confirmed by morphology that the adjacent normal lung was free of malignant cells. Multi-region TCR-beta sequencing of resected limited-stage small-cell lung cancers and of tumor-adjacent lung tissue was performed to characterize T cell repertoire heterogeneity. Genomic DNA was extracted from FFPE tissue using the AllPrep DNA/RNA FFPE Kit (Qiagen). Broad study findings and their caveats: All specimens consisted of formalin-fixed paraffin-embedded tissue, which is known to introduce sequencing artifacts. Compared with adjacent lung tissue, tumors showed lower T-cell density, richness and clonality, although the density difference was not significant. The study was limited by a small sample size because surgical resection is uncommon in small-cell lung cancer, and validation of the findings is required.

The specimen sequenced was normal tissue next to the tumor. The sequence derives from a woman aged 70-85 years with small cell lung cancer. Some clones in this sample may be carry-over from other donors' samples.

The CDR3 region reads CASSLGRSGELFF. The sequence in DNA is TGTGCCAGCAGCTTAGGGCGCTCCGGGGAGCTGTTTTTT. The V and J genes are TRBV11-2 and TRBJ2-2, with the D gene not confidently named. Trimming takes 1 base from V and 6 bases from J, and the germline ends sit 6 bases apart. From its cysteine to its phenylalanine, the CDR3 spans 13 amino acids. Kept here is only the CDR3 DNA, which spans 39 bases and is read in frame from base 1. From a lookup of the germline V gene, CDR1 and CDR2 are SGHAT and FQNNGV.